These T cell receptor beta chains were read from a single sample in a study of regulatory T cells in long-lasting Graves disease. One entry per CDR3 protein, called by TCRdb with MiXCR from the multiplex PCR reads. The table has about 660,000 distinct CDR3 sequences, approximately 29% seen once. Here the sequenced sample was peripheral blood mononuclear cells (PBMCs), taken when the disease was refractory, from a patient treated with antithyroid drugs. The receptor source for this set is a female donor with Graves disease. CDR3s leave out the opening cysteine and the closing phenylalanine or tryptophan. Each record gives: J gene, V gene, CDR3 protein.

TRBJ2-7 TRBV15 ATSGGGLNHEQY
TRBJ2-7 TRBV6-1 ASSISVGIYEQY
TRBJ2-7 TRBV6-5 ASSYSGLAGSSYEQY
TRBJ2-7 TRBV19 ASRGSHKQY
TRBJ2-5 TRBV11-2 ASSLLREPETQY
TRBJ2-7 TRBV12-3/TRBV12-4 ASSPRDRLYEQY
TRBJ1-1 TRBV29-1 SVETGGNSEAF
TRBJ2-2 TRBV11-2 ASSLNLAGVTGELF
TRBJ1-2 TRBV29-1 SVEGQRLGGYT
TRBJ1-3 TRBV20-1 SASSGQLSSGNTMY
TRBJ1-5 TRBV28 ASSFLSLGNQPQH
TRBJ2-5 TRBV20-1 SARPWGPVQETQY
TRBJ1-1 TRBV2 ASRIRAMNTEAF
TRBJ1-1 TRBV5-1 ASSLDRVVTTEAF
TRBJ2-1 TRBV27 ASSLGVYNEQF
TRBJ2-7 TRBV6-5 ASSSPGTGVSYEQY
TRBJ1-3 TRBV12-3/TRBV12-4 ASRLQVNSGNTIY
TRBJ2-7 TRBV2 ARRHEDKHYEQY